This TCR beta chain comes out of a study of blood T cell repertoires in COVID-19. In the study overall: The analysed material was cDNA or gDNA that came from T cells, B-cell-depleted T cells, or PBMCs.

The germline CDR1 and CDR2 sequences are MNHEY and SMNVEV (reference sequence). The V and J ends lost 5 bases and 2 bases, in that order; junction bases with no gene match: 8. The CDR3 runs 16 residues. Profiling relied on immunoSEQ multiplex PCR, and the TCRdb table lists in-frame clones only, not all of them. The sample has a few hundred thousand clones, around 89% seen once. Sequenced material: PBMCs or T cells enriched from blood (not recorded which). The chain recombines TRBV27 with TRBJ2-1, with 8 bases lining up with TRBD2. The TCR originated in a woman aged 18-29 years with acute COVID-19. The CDR3 region is CASSHSAGVAYNEQFF. The CDR3 nucleotides are TGTGCCAGCAGTCACTCAGCGGGAGTGGCCTACAATGAGCAGTTCTTC.